The sequence of this T cell receptor beta chain was determined in a study of blood T cells in healthy people across ages (dated by TCRdb to the mid-2010s). Regarding the complete study: In model experiments, template switching captured about one uniquely barcoded TCR beta cDNA molecule for every two T cells. To track age-related changes in TCR beta repertoire diversity, the study relied on deep sequencing normalized with unique cDNA molecular identifiers. The donors were split into four age groups: young (average about 15 years), middle-aged (roughly 39), aged (over 55) and long-lived (82). To avoid experimental bias, donors of different ages were distributed randomly across sequencing lanes. Using the same blood draw, the study looked at two additional independent replicas of 1 million unique cDNA reads for two donors, one aged 18 to 30 and the other aged 80 or older.

Study-level results and caveats: Estimates of total diversity from one million sequenced T cells were regarded as lower bounds and underestimates. As age increased, observed TCR beta diversity per million T cells dropped in a roughly linear way, and a significant reduction was already evident by age 40. Compared with the aged group, more naive CD4+ T cells, fewer expanded clones and increased TCR diversity were shown by the long-lived group, suggesting age selection. Observed TCR beta diversity correlated strongly with the percentage of naive T cells measured by flow cytometry. Since profiling was done on bulk unsorted PBMCs, naive and antigen-experienced compartments could not be conclusively compared. Because donor CMV infection status was unknown, age-related changes in expanded clonotypes were potentially confounded.

The receptor library was made with 5' RACE. Sequencer: Illumina HiSeq 2500. A second PCR of 7 to 11 cycles was performed with a sample-barcoded 5' primer and a J-beta primer mix. Each TCR beta cDNA molecule received a unique molecular identifier from a template-switch 5' adaptor carrying 12 random nucleotides. Each sample yielded at least 3 million CDR3-containing paired-end reads. First-strand cDNA was synthesized from all RNA with the Mint cDNA synthesis kit, primed by a TRBC-specific oligonucleotide. After uracil-DNA glycosylase treatment, a first 18-cycle PCR used universal primers M1SS and BC2_uni_R on all cDNA. On the authors' methods: Each sample was normalized by randomly selecting 1 million high-quality reads, each carrying a distinct molecular identifier. Instead of being binned into consensus sequences, reads that shared molecular identifiers were thrown out. CDR3 identification, clonotype clustering and error correction used MiTCR with a Q25 quality threshold and the strictest error-elimination algorithm. A nonparametric unseen species model with Euler transformation was used to estimate a lower bound on total TCR beta diversity. TCRdb reran the public reads through fastp at Q25 and MiXCR, keeping productive beta chains. Every CDR3 protein is listed once, alongside the most common genes and DNA of its rows. It is TCRdb's table, rather than the study itself, that gives the V and J calls and clone size. Across this sample there are approximately 800,000 distinct CDR3 sequences, with roughly 50% seen only once. Roughly 40% of the sample goes to the ten largest clones.

Points on this clonotype: The antigen it binds to is not known. No quality values exist for individual bases; no much larger clone is one base distant.

V is reduced by 2 bases and J by 5 bases, leaving a spacing of 15 bases between them. CDR1 and CDR2, looked up from the germline V gene (reference sequence), are LGHDT and YNNKEL. Spanning cysteine to phenylalanine, the CDR3 consists of 15 amino acids. Just CDR3 DNA is preserved here, 45 bases in frame from base 1. Donors were 30 to 45 systemically healthy Caucasian individuals from Russia aged about 6 to 100 years. About 10 milliliters of peripheral blood were collected from each donor into EDTA-treated Vacutainer tubes. Ficoll-Paque density-gradient centrifugation was used to isolate PBMCs, with at least 6 million obtained per sample. Trizol reagent was used to extract total RNA from PBMCs, with at least 5.5 micrograms per sample. The percentages of naive CD45RAhigh/CD27high T cells were determined by flow cytometry on a PBMC aliquot from every donor.

Recombination linked TRBV3-1 to TRBJ2-5, with TRBD1 perhaps the D gene, on 5 matching bases. The clonotype comes from a man older than 75 in good health. Sequencing used blood. In nucleotide form, the sequence is TGTGCCAGCAGCCAACGAGGCAGGGAATGGGAGACCCAGTACTTC. Translated, it gives CASSQRGREWETQYF.